This T cell receptor (beta chain) derives from a study of T cell responses to AZD1222 COVID-19 vaccine. Study in general: Investigators merged groups given second doses at roughly 4 or roughly 12 weeks. Regarding the study as a whole: A reported finding is that nearly half of spike-specific TCRs target unmutated variant regions. A rise in Spike-specific TCR breadth and depth followed two AZD1222 doses. With dominance at 160-218 and 743-854, vaccine-associated CD4 TCRs spanned spike.

On this clone itself: Its antigen remains unknown.

Data came from immunoSEQ multiplex PCR; TCRdb stores just in-frame clones and leaves some out. This table has 110,000 to 150,000 clones, around 87% appearing once. The CDR3 is made up of 15 amino acids. V lost 7 bases and J 7 bases, leaving 20 bases between the germline ends. Looked up from germline, CDR1 is MNHEY and CDR2 is SVGAGI. Here the sequenced sample was peripheral blood, taken on day 0 of AZD1222 vaccination. This rearrangement joins TRBV6-5 to TRBJ2-1; the D call may be TRBD1 or TRBD2 (5 bases each). This TCR was recovered from an adult in good health. DNA for the CDR3: TGTGCCAGCAACATACAGGTGACATGGAGGAATGAGCAGTTCTTC. Translated: CASNIQVTWRNEQFF.